The T cell receptor beta chain under discussion was sequenced for a study of CD8 T cells in ankylosing spondylitis. One entry per CDR3 protein, called by TCRdb with MiXCR from the 5' RACE reads. Among approximately 100,000 distinct CDR3 sequences listed, almost 8.5% were seen once. CDR3 length: 12 residues. CDR1 and CDR2 (germline): SGHTA, FQGNSA. V was trimmed by 3 bases and J by 9 bases, leaving 6 bases between them. This clonotype was seen more than once but under ten times. Specimen: blood, either unsorted or a sorted T cell fraction (not recorded which). This TCR was recovered from a male donor with ankylosing spondylitis or in good health (not recorded which). V and J are TRBV7-2 and TRBJ1-6; no definite D call. The CDR3 nucleotides read TGTGCCAGCAGCTTTGAAGGTTCACCCCTCCACTTT. Amino acids: CASSFEGSPLHF. Together with reference TRBV7-2 and TRBJ1-6, the CDR3 gives the full variable domain: GAGVSQSPSNKVTEKGKDVELRCDPISGHTALYWYRQSLGQGLEFLIYFQGNSAPDKSGLPSDRFSAERTGGSVSTLTIQRTQQEDSAVYLCASSFEGSPLHFGNGTRLTVT.